The 3 T cell receptor beta chains below were found in one sample sequenced in a study of T cell responses to AZD1222 COVID-19 vaccine. The data were produced by immunoSEQ multiplex PCR, yet TCRdb's version contains in-frame clones alone and is incomplete. The table includes about 120,000 clones, more than 85% detected once. The source material was peripheral blood, sampled on day 0 of AZD1222 vaccination. These receptors were obtained from an adult in good health.

This chain uses TRBV28 with TRBJ2-7; 9 bases fit TRBD1. Germline CDR1 reads MDHEN; CDR2 reads SYDVKM. Trimming took 2 bases from V and 4 from J; bases not matched to a gene: 3. The CDR3 sequence is 14 residues long. CDR3 protein: CASSLPGQGYEQYF. As DNA, the CDR3 is TGTGCCAGCAGTTTACCGGGACAGGGATACGAGCAGTACTTC.

This sequence joins TRBV4-1 and TRBJ2-1; the D gene is possibly TRBD1 (6 bases). Trimming removed 0 bases at V and 11 bases at J, with 8 bases between. CDR3 length: 12 amino acids. The germline gives CDR1 MGHRA, CDR2 YSYEKL. The CDR3 DNA reads as TGCGCCAGCAGCCAAGACGGACAGAAGCAGTTCTTC. Translated: CASSQDGQKQFF.

The chain uses TRBV25-1 and TRBJ2-7; D is uncertain. The length of the CDR3 is 11 residues. Germline CDR1 is MGHDK and CDR2 is SYGVNS. V dropped 4 bases and J dropped 2 bases, with 3 bases sitting between them. CDR3 in amino acids: CASSAAYEQYF. For the CDR3, the DNA is TGTGCCAGCAGTGCCGCCTACGAGCAGTACTTC.